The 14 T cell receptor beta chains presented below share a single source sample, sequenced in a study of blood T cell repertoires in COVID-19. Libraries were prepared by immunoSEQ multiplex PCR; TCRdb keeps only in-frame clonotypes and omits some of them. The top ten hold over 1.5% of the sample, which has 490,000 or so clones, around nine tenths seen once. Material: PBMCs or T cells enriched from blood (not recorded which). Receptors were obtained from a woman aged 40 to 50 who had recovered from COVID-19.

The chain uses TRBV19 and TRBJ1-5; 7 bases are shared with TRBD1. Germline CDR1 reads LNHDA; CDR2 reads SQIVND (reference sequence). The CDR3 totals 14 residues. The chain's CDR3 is CVERQGDSNQPQHF. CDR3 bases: TGTGTCGAAAGGCAGGGGGATAGCAATCAGCCCCAGCATTTT.

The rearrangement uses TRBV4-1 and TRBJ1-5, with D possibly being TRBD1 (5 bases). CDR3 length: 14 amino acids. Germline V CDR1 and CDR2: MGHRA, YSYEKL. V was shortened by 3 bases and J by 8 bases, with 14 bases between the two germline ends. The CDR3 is CASSQTAMGKPQHF. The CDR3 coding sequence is TGCGCCAGCAGCCAGACAGCTATGGGCAAGCCCCAGCATTTT.

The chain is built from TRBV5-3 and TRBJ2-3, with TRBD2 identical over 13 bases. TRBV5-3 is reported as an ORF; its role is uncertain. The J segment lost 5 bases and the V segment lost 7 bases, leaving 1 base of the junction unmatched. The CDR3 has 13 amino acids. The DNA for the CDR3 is TGTGCCAGAGGACTAGCGGGAGTAGATACGCAGTATTTT. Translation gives CARGLAGVDTQYF.

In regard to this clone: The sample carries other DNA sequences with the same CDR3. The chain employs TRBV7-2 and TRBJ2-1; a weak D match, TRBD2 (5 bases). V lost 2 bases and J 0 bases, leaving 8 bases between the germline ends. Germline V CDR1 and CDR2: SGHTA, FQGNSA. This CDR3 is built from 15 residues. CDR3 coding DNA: TGTGCCAGCAGCTTATCGGGGAGCTCCTACAATGAGCAGTTCTTC. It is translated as CASSLSGSSYNEQFF.

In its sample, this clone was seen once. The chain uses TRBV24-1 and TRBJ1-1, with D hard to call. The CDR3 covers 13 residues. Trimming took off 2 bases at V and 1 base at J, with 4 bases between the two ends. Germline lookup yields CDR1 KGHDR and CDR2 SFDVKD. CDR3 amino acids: CATSDYGNTEAFF. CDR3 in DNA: TGTGCCACCAGTGATTACGGGAACACTGAAGCTTTCTTT.

The CDR3 is CARDRGWCGELFF. CDR3 nucleotide sequence: TGTGCCAGGGACAGGGGCTGGTGCGGGGAGCTGTTTTTT. The chain is built from TRBV19 and TRBJ2-2; 9 positions match TRBD1. The germline gives CDR1 LNHDA, CDR2 SQIVND (reference sequence). V shed 9 bases, J shed 7 bases, and the junction held 6 bases outside the gene matches. The CDR3 extends over 13 amino acids.

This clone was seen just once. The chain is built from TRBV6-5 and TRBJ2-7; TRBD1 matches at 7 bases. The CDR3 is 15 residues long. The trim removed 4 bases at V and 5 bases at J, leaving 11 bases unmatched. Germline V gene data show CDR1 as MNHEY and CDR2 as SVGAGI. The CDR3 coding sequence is TGTGCCAGCAGTTCGAAGGGGGCTCCTTTGGACGAGCAGTACTTC. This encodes CASSSKGAPLDEQYF.

The chain's CDR3 is CASSADRGQETQYF. In DNA form, the CDR3 reads TGTGCCAGCAGCGCAGACAGGGGGCAAGAGACCCAGTACTTC. This sequence joins TRBV6-5 and TRBJ2-5; 9 bases map to TRBD1. This CDR3 spans 14 amino acids. From germline, CDR1 is MNHEY and CDR2 SVGAGI. After removal of 6 bases from V and 2 bases from J, the junction contained 4 bases not matched to a gene.

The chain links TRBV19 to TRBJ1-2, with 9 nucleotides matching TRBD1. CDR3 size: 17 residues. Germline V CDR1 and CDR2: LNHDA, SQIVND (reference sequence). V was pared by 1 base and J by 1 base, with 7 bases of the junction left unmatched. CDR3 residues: CASSIVGGTGFNYGYTF. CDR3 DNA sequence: TGTGCCAGTAGTATAGTTGGGGGGACAGGGTTTAACTATGGCTACACCTTC.

CDR3 nucleotide sequence: TGTGCCAGTAGTATACCCGGGACAGGGACTGAAGCTTTCTTT. Residues: CASSIPGTGTEAFF. This rearrangement joins TRBV19 to TRBJ1-1, with 9 bases identical to TRBD1. In germline, CDR1 is LNHDA, CDR2 SQIVND (reference sequence). V gave up 2 bases and J gave up 5 bases; unmatched junction bases: 3. The CDR3 length is 14 residues.

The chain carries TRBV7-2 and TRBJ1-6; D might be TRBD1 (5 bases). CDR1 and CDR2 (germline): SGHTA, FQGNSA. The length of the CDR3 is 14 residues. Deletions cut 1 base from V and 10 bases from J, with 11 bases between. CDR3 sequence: CASSLEAGQSPLHF. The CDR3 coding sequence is TGTGCCAGCAGCTTAGAGGCAGGGCAATCACCCCTCCACTTT.

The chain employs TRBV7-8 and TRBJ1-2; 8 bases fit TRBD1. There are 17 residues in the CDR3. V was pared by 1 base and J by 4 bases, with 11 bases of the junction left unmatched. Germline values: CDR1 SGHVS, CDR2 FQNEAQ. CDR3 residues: CASSLVVRTGMSYGYTF. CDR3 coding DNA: TGTGCCAGCAGCTTAGTGGTCAGGACAGGGATGAGCTATGGCTACACCTTC. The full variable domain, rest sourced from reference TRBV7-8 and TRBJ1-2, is GAGVSQSPRYKVAKRGQDVALRCDPISGHVSLFWYQQALGQGPEFLTYFQNEAQLDKSGLPSDRFFAERPEGSVSTLKIQRTQQEDSAVYLCASSLVVRTGMSYGYTFGSGTRLTVV.

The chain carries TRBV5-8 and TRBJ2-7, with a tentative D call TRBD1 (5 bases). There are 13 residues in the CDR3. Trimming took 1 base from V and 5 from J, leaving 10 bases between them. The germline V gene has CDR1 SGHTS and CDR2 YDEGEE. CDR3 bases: TGTGCCAGCAGCTTGTGGACAAGGAACGAGCAGTACTTC. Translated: CASSLWTRNEQYF.

The CDR3 coding sequence is TGCAGCGCTGGGACTAGCGGGGACTTTAATGAGCAGTTCTTC. Translating it yields CSAGTSGDFNEQFF. The chain combines TRBV29-1 with TRBJ2-1; 13 bases map to TRBD2. Trimming at V came to 7 bases and at J to 7 bases, leaving 7 bases not matched to a gene. The germline V gene encodes CDR1 SQVTM and CDR2 ANQGSEA. The CDR3 is 14 amino acids.